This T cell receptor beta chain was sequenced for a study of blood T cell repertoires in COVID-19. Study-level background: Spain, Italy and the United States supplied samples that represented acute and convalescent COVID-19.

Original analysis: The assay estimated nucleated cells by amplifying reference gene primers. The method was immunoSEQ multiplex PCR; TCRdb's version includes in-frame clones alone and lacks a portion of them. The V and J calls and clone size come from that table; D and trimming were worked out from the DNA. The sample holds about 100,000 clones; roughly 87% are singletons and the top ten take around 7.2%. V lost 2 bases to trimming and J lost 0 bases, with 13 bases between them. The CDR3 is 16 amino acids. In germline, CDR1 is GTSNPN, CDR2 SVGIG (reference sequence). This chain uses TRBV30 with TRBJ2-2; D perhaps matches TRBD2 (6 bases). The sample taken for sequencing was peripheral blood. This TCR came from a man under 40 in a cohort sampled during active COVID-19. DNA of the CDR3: TGTGCCTGGAGTTCGGAGGGAAGCGCGAACACCGGGGAGCTGTTTTTT. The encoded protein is CAWSSEGSANTGELFF.